The rows below give T cell receptor beta chains drawn from one sample of a study of CD8+ T cells in alopecia areata. Using immunoSEQ multiplex PCR, the repertoire was profiled, and TCRdb retains in-frame clones only, with some absent. The table has tens of thousands of clones, approximately 61% seen once. Sequencing used CD8+ T cells sorted from blood, obtained at week 0. These receptors all stem from a human donor with alopecia areata. The CDR3 runs from the conserved cysteine through the conserved F or W. The D gene is left open where the match is weak. Only part of the rows carry a size: once, few, many, or a class if the clone is expanded.

v_gene: TRBV29-1; j_gene: TRBJ2-5; d_gene: -; abundance: once; CDR3aa: CSVDQLPAAGWAQYF; CDR3nt: TGCAGCGTTGACCAGTTGCCCGCAGCCGGGTGGGCCCAGTACTTC
v_gene: TRBV5-1; j_gene: TRBJ1-1; d_gene: -; abundance: -; CDR3aa: CASSPLGTEAFF; CDR3nt: TGCGCCAGCAGCCCCCTTGGGACTGAAGCTTTCTTT
v_gene: TRBV2; j_gene: TRBJ2-7; d_gene: -; abundance: -; CDR3aa: CASSQSGGGQYEQYF; CDR3nt: TGTGCCAGCAGTCAGTCGGGGGGCGGTCAATACGAGCAGTACTTC
v_gene: TRBV29-1; j_gene: TRBJ2-1; d_gene: -; abundance: -; CDR3aa: CSVARGIYNEQFF; CDR3nt: TGCAGCGTTGCTCGTGGGATTTACAATGAGCAGTTCTTC
v_gene: TRBV7-2; j_gene: TRBJ2-3; d_gene: -; abundance: -; CDR3aa: CASVRDQADTQYF; CDR3nt: TGTGCCAGTGTCCGGGACCAGGCAGATACGCAGTATTTT
v_gene: TRBV30; j_gene: TRBJ2-2; d_gene: TRBD2; abundance: -; CDR3aa: CAWSVRGRTGELFF; CDR3nt: TGTGCCTGGAGTGTTCGCGGGAGGACCGGGGAGCTGTTTTTT
v_gene: TRBV29-1; j_gene: TRBJ2-2; d_gene: -; abundance: -; CDR3aa: CSASPGQGSTGELFF; CDR3nt: TGCAGCGCCTCCCCGGGGCAGGGGAGCACCGGGGAGCTGTTTTTT
v_gene: TRBV5-6; j_gene: TRBJ1-1; d_gene: -; abundance: many; CDR3aa: CASSKRTVFGLTEAFF; CDR3nt: TGTGCCAGCAGCAAGAGGACAGTTTTCGGGTTGACTGAAGCTTTCTTT
v_gene: TRBV6-6; j_gene: TRBJ2-3; d_gene: -; abundance: -; CDR3aa: CASLRASTDTQYF; CDR3nt: TGTGCCAGCCTCAGGGCTAGCACAGATACGCAGTATTTT
v_gene: TRBV27; j_gene: TRBJ1-2; d_gene: -; abundance: -; CDR3aa: CASRAWDGYTF; CDR3nt: TGTGCCAGCAGGGCCTGGGATGGCTACACCTTC
v_gene: TRBV2; j_gene: TRBJ2-5; d_gene: -; abundance: -; CDR3aa: CASSESIQMGGPQETQYF; CDR3nt: TGTGCCAGCAGTGAAAGTATACAAATGGGGGGTCCACAAGAGACCCAGTACTTC
v_gene: TRBV25-1; j_gene: TRBJ1-2; d_gene: TRBD1; abundance: -; CDR3aa: CASSEGDRGWVYGYTF; CDR3nt: TGTGCCAGCAGCGAAGGAGACAGGGGATGGGTCTATGGCTACACCTTC
v_gene: TRBV7-3; j_gene: TRBJ2-5; d_gene: TRBD2; abundance: -; CDR3aa: CASSLTGGRQETQYF; CDR3nt: TGTGCCAGCAGCTTGACGGGAGGTCGGCAAGAGACCCAGTACTTC
v_gene: TRBV10-3; j_gene: TRBJ2-7; d_gene: -; abundance: -; CDR3aa: CAISDGRIEQYF; CDR3nt: TGTGCCATCAGTGATGGGAGGATCGAGCAGTACTTC
v_gene: TRBV11-2; j_gene: TRBJ2-5; d_gene: -; abundance: -; CDR3aa: CASSLSGSHRETQYF; CDR3nt: TGTGCCAGCAGCTTAAGCGGTAGTCATAGGGAGACCCAGTACTTC
v_gene: TRBV7-9; j_gene: TRBJ1-1; d_gene: -; abundance: -; CDR3aa: CASSFSDIFAEAFF; CDR3nt: TGTGCCAGCAGCTTTTCCGACATTTTTGCAGAAGCTTTCTTT
v_gene: TRBV5-6; j_gene: TRBJ2-1; d_gene: -; abundance: few; CDR3aa: CASSLAQMDNEQFF; CDR3nt: TGTGCCAGCAGCTTGGCGCAGATGGACAATGAGCAGTTCTTC
v_gene: TRBV27; j_gene: TRBJ2-3; d_gene: TRBD1; abundance: -; CDR3aa: CASTPGGDRVVGTQYF; CDR3nt: TGTGCCAGCACACCCGGCGGGGACAGGGTGGTGGGTACGCAGTATTTT
v_gene: TRBV5-1; j_gene: TRBJ2-3; d_gene: -; abundance: -; CDR3aa: CASSLFVPGPKGNTDTQYF; CDR3nt: TGCGCCAGCAGCCTTTTTGTCCCCGGGCCTAAGGGGAACACAGATACGCAGTATTTT
v_gene: TRBV7-6; j_gene: TRBJ2-1; d_gene: TRBD2; abundance: few; CDR3aa: CASSLEGLAGAGEQFF; CDR3nt: TGTGCCAGCAGCTTAGAGGGACTAGCGGGAGCGGGTGAGCAGTTCTTC
v_gene: TRBV30; j_gene: TRBJ1-2; d_gene: -; abundance: -; CDR3aa: CAWSSAGADGYTF; CDR3nt: TGTGCCTGGAGTTCGGCAGGAGCGGATGGCTACACCTTC
v_gene: TRBV5-4; j_gene: TRBJ2-1; d_gene: -; abundance: -; CDR3aa: CASSLVGVSNEQFF; CDR3nt: TGTGCCAGCAGCTTGGTAGGGGTCTCAAATGAGCAGTTCTTC
v_gene: TRBV9; j_gene: TRBJ1-2; d_gene: -; abundance: -; CDR3aa: CASSPNTENYGYTF; CDR3nt: TGTGCCAGCAGTCCCAACACAGAGAACTATGGCTACACCTTC
v_gene: TRBV29-1; j_gene: TRBJ1-2; d_gene: -; abundance: -; CDR3aa: CSVTYDGYTF; CDR3nt: TGCAGCGTAACCTACGATGGCTACACCTTC
v_gene: TRBV7-9; j_gene: TRBJ2-5; d_gene: TRBD2; abundance: -; CDR3aa: CASSLWLAAQETQYF; CDR3nt: TGTGCCAGCAGCTTATGGCTAGCGGCCCAAGAGACCCAGTACTTC
v_gene: TRBV5-6; j_gene: TRBJ2-3; d_gene: -; abundance: -; CDR3aa: CASSLGGNTDTQYF; CDR3nt: TGTGCCAGCAGCTTGGGAGGGAACACAGATACGCAGTATTTT
v_gene: TRBV4-1; j_gene: TRBJ2-1; d_gene: -; abundance: -; CDR3aa: CASSQESSGSYNEQFF; CDR3nt: TGCGCCAGCAGCCAAGAGAGCAGCGGCTCCTACAATGAGCAGTTCTTC
v_gene: TRBV30; j_gene: TRBJ1-2; d_gene: -; abundance: -; CDR3aa: CAWSAGPRDTF; CDR3nt: TGTGCCTGGAGTGCGGGACCCCGTGACACCTTC
v_gene: TRBV10-3; j_gene: TRBJ1-2; d_gene: -; abundance: medium-sized; CDR3aa: CAISDSYYGYTF; CDR3nt: TGTGCCATCAGTGACAGCTACTATGGCTACACCTTC
v_gene: TRBV19; j_gene: TRBJ2-7; d_gene: -; abundance: few; CDR3aa: CASTTGKNEQYF; CDR3nt: TGTGCCAGTACCACCGGGAAGAACGAGCAGTACTTC
v_gene: TRBV27; j_gene: TRBJ2-1; d_gene: -; abundance: -; CDR3aa: CASSLQPSYNEQFF; CDR3nt: TGTGCCAGCAGTTTACAACCTAGCTACAATGAGCAGTTCTTC
v_gene: TRBV5-1; j_gene: TRBJ2-7; d_gene: TRBD2; abundance: -; CDR3aa: CASSLPDIGGAYEQYF; CDR3nt: TGCGCCAGCAGCCTACCTGACATCGGGGGGGCCTACGAGCAGTACTTC
v_gene: TRBV7-9; j_gene: TRBJ1-5; d_gene: -; abundance: -; CDR3aa: CASSPEGGRQPQHF; CDR3nt: TGTGCCAGCAGCCCCGAGGGGGGCAGGCAGCCCCAGCATTTT
v_gene: TRBV7-6; j_gene: TRBJ1-2; d_gene: TRBD1; abundance: -; CDR3aa: CASSPGQNYGYTF; CDR3nt: TGTGCCAGCAGCCCGGGACAGAACTATGGCTACACCTTC
v_gene: TRBV4-1; j_gene: TRBJ2-7; d_gene: TRBD2; abundance: -; CDR3aa: CASSLKTSSGKSYEQYF; CDR3nt: TGCGCCAGCAGCCTCAAGACATCTAGCGGGAAAAGCTACGAGCAGTACTTC
v_gene: TRBV7-8; j_gene: TRBJ2-3; d_gene: -; abundance: few; CDR3aa: CASSLQGLTDTQYF; CDR3nt: TGTGCCAGCAGCTTACAGGGTCTGACGGATACGCAGTATTTT
v_gene: TRBV4-3; j_gene: TRBJ2-1; d_gene: TRBD2; abundance: few; CDR3aa: CASSQAGRGWNEQFF; CDR3nt: TGCGCCAGCAGCCAAGCCGGGAGGGGGTGGAATGAGCAGTTCTTC
v_gene: TRBV5-1; j_gene: TRBJ2-5; d_gene: TRBD2; abundance: -; CDR3aa: CASSPDGGSGETQYF; CDR3nt: TGCGCCAGCAGCCCCGACGGGGGGTCCGGAGAGACCCAGTACTTC